This is a list of T cell receptor beta chains from one sample in a study of CD8 T cells in Susac syndrome. TCRdb re-derived calls from the immunoSEQ multiplex PCR reads in MiXCR, one entry per CDR3 protein. The sample has more than 150,000 distinct CDR3 sequences; around 96% are singletons. The source material was CD4+ T cells from PBMCs. The origin of the receptors is a human donor with Susac syndrome. Both conserved end residues are part of each CDR3. The D gene is left open where the match is weak. Where a row states a size, it is once, few, many or the class of an expanded clone; other rows omit it.

CDR3 length: 14
clone size: -
D gene: -
V gene: TRBV5-1
J gene: TRBJ1-5
CDR3 protein: CARDGGTRNQPQHF
CDR3 DNA: TGCGCCAGGGACGGTGGGACGAGGAATCAGCCCCAGCATTTT

CDR3 length: 15
clone size: -
D gene: -
V gene: TRBV19
J gene: TRBJ2-2
CDR3 protein: CASSIAGAYTGELFF
CDR3 DNA: TGTGCCAGTAGTATTGCCGGGGCCTACACCGGGGAGCTGTTTTTT

CDR3 length: 14
clone size: once
D gene: -
V gene: TRBV29-1
J gene: TRBJ1-5
CDR3 protein: CSVEKQPELGPQHF
CDR3 DNA: TGCAGCGTTGAAAAACAGCCAGAATTGGGGCCCCAGCATTTT

CDR3 length: 15
clone size: -
D gene: -
V gene: TRBV7-9
J gene: TRBJ2-1
CDR3 protein: CASSSGRRSYNEQFF
CDR3 DNA: TGTGCCAGCAGCTCAGGTCGGCGGTCCTACAATGAGCAGTTCTTC

CDR3 length: 11
clone size: -
D gene: -
V gene: TRBV12-3/TRBV12-4
J gene: TRBJ1-5
CDR3 protein: CASSLAQPQHF
CDR3 DNA: TGTGCCAGCAGTTTAGCGCAGCCCCAGCATTTT

CDR3 length: 16
clone size: -
D gene: TRBD2
V gene: TRBV6-1
J gene: TRBJ2-2
CDR3 protein: CASSNPSTSAPGELFF
CDR3 DNA: TGTGCCAGCAGCAACCCTAGCACTAGCGCCCCCGGGGAGCTGTTTTTT

CDR3 length: 12
clone size: -
D gene: -
V gene: TRBV6-1
J gene: TRBJ2-7
CDR3 protein: CASRIRGIEQYF
CDR3 DNA: TGTGCCAGCAGGATACGGGGGATCGAGCAGTACTTC

CDR3 length: 14
clone size: -
D gene: -
V gene: TRBV5-1
J gene: TRBJ1-1
CDR3 protein: CASSLGVKNTEAFF
CDR3 DNA: TGCGCCAGCAGCTTGGGTGTGAAGAACACTGAAGCTTTCTTT

CDR3 length: 12
clone size: -
D gene: -
V gene: TRBV2
J gene: TRBJ2-7
CDR3 protein: CASSTHRDEQYF
CDR3 DNA: TGTGCCAGCAGTACCCACAGGGACGAGCAGTACTTC

CDR3 length: 14
clone size: -
D gene: -
V gene: TRBV3-1
J gene: TRBJ1-1
CDR3 protein: CASSQGGDNTEAFF
CDR3 DNA: TGTGCCAGCAGCCAAGGAGGGGACAACACTGAAGCTTTCTTT

CDR3 length: 14
clone size: -
D gene: -
V gene: TRBV20-1
J gene: TRBJ2-5
CDR3 protein: CSAHQEGRQETQYF
CDR3 DNA: TGCAGTGCCCATCAAGAAGGCCGCCAAGAGACCCAGTACTTC

CDR3 length: 13
clone size: -
D gene: TRBD1
V gene: TRBV18
J gene: TRBJ2-7
CDR3 protein: CASSLGQVYEQYF
CDR3 DNA: TGTGCCAGCTCACTGGGACAGGTCTACGAGCAGTACTTC

CDR3 length: 13
clone size: few
D gene: -
V gene: TRBV18
J gene: TRBJ2-7
CDR3 protein: CASSPGQLYEQYF
CDR3 DNA: TGTGCCAGCTCACCAGGGCAGCTCTACGAGCAGTACTTC

CDR3 length: 14
clone size: -
D gene: -
V gene: TRBV3-1
J gene: TRBJ1-5
CDR3 protein: CASSQAGDHQPQHF
CDR3 DNA: TGTGCCAGCAGCCAAGCAGGGGACCATCAGCCCCAGCATTTT

CDR3 length: 14
clone size: -
D gene: -
V gene: TRBV5-1
J gene: TRBJ2-5
CDR3 protein: CASSRSQRRETQYF
CDR3 DNA: TGCGCCAGCAGCCGGAGCCAGCGGAGAGAGACCCAGTACTTC

CDR3 length: 16
clone size: -
D gene: TRBD2
V gene: TRBV12-3/TRBV12-4
J gene: TRBJ2-7
CDR3 protein: CASSRPGLAGDYEQYF
CDR3 DNA: TGTGCCAGCAGCCGCCCGGGACTAGCGGGGGACTACGAGCAGTACTTC

CDR3 length: 14
clone size: -
D gene: -
V gene: TRBV10-3
J gene: TRBJ2-5
CDR3 protein: CAISDRTTQETQYF
CDR3 DNA: TGTGCCATCAGTGACCGGACTACTCAAGAGACCCAGTACTTC

CDR3 length: 11
clone size: -
D gene: -
V gene: TRBV19
J gene: TRBJ2-3
CDR3 protein: CASTLGDTQYF
CDR3 DNA: TGTGCCAGTACTCTTGGAGATACGCAGTATTTT

CDR3 length: 16
clone size: -
D gene: TRBD2
V gene: TRBV3-1
J gene: TRBJ2-7
CDR3 protein: CASSQDPGLAGGHKYF
CDR3 DNA: TGTGCCAGCAGCCAAGATCCGGGACTAGCGGGGGGTCATAAGTACTTC

CDR3 length: 14
clone size: -
D gene: TRBD2
V gene: TRBV3-1
J gene: TRBJ2-1
CDR3 protein: CASSRAGLRNEQFF
CDR3 DNA: TGTGCCAGCAGCCGTGCGGGACTAAGAAATGAGCAGTTCTTC

CDR3 length: 13
clone size: -
D gene: -
V gene: TRBV29-1
J gene: TRBJ2-3
CDR3 protein: CSVGGTHTDTQYF
CDR3 DNA: TGCAGCGTTGGAGGTACACACACAGATACGCAGTATTTT

CDR3 length: 14
clone size: -
D gene: -
V gene: TRBV4-2
J gene: TRBJ2-7
CDR3 protein: CASSQEPDSYEQYF
CDR3 DNA: TGTGCCAGCAGCCAAGAGCCTGACAGTTACGAGCAGTACTTC

CDR3 length: 13
clone size: -
D gene: TRBD2
V gene: TRBV20-1
J gene: TRBJ2-3
CDR3 protein: CSARLAPTDTQYF
CDR3 DNA: TGCAGTGCCCGACTAGCCCCCACAGATACGCAGTATTTT

CDR3 length: 15
clone size: -
D gene: -
V gene: TRBV7-9
J gene: TRBJ1-6
CDR3 protein: CASSLGSDNNSPLHF
CDR3 DNA: TGTGCCAGCAGCTTAGGTTCGGACAATAATTCACCCCTCCACTTT

CDR3 length: 11
clone size: -
D gene: -
V gene: TRBV29-1
J gene: TRBJ2-1
CDR3 protein: CSVSIYNEQFF
CDR3 DNA: TGCAGCGTTTCTATCTACAATGAGCAGTTCTTC

CDR3 length: 17
clone size: -
D gene: -
V gene: TRBV3-1
J gene: TRBJ2-7
CDR3 protein: CASSRGTSHPLNYEQYF
CDR3 DNA: TGTGCCAGCAGCCGAGGGACCTCGCACCCCCTAAACTACGAGCAGTACTTC

CDR3 length: 14
clone size: -
D gene: -
V gene: TRBV6-6
J gene: TRBJ1-2
CDR3 protein: CASSSAPEVYGYTF
CDR3 DNA: TGTGCCAGCAGTTCCGCCCCCGAGGTTTATGGCTACACCTTC

CDR3 length: 12
clone size: -
D gene: -
V gene: TRBV29-1
J gene: TRBJ1-1
CDR3 protein: CSVIAMNTEAFF
CDR3 DNA: TGCAGCGTTATTGCTATGAACACTGAAGCTTTCTTT

CDR3 length: 15
clone size: few
D gene: TRBD1
V gene: TRBV5-4
J gene: TRBJ2-2
CDR3 protein: CASSIRDRGAGELFF
CDR3 DNA: TGTGCCAGCAGTATCCGGGACAGGGGAGCCGGGGAGCTTTTTTTT

CDR3 length: 18
clone size: -
D gene: -
V gene: TRBV2
J gene: TRBJ1-1
CDR3 protein: CASSSSLDKFRMNTEAFF
CDR3 DNA: TGTGCCAGCAGCAGCTCCCTAGACAAGTTCCGGATGAACACTGAAGCTTTCTTT

CDR3 length: 13
clone size: -
D gene: -
V gene: TRBV5-1
J gene: TRBJ1-2
CDR3 protein: CASRDDPGKGYTF
CDR3 DNA: TGCGCCAGCAGAGATGACCCCGGCAAGGGCTACACCTTC

CDR3 length: 14
clone size: -
D gene: -
V gene: TRBV7-6
J gene: TRBJ1-1
CDR3 protein: CASSPGIRETEAFF
CDR3 DNA: TGTGCCAGCAGCCCTGGGATCAGGGAGACTGAAGCTTTCTTT

CDR3 length: 11
clone size: -
D gene: -
V gene: TRBV29-1
J gene: TRBJ1-2
CDR3 protein: CSVGGQYGYTF
CDR3 DNA: TGCAGCGTTGGTGGACAGTATGGCTACACCTTC

CDR3 length: 12
clone size: -
D gene: -
V gene: TRBV2
J gene: TRBJ2-7
CDR3 protein: CASRRLGGEQYF
CDR3 DNA: TGTGCCAGCAGAAGACTAGGCGGCGAGCAGTACTTC

CDR3 length: 13
clone size: -
D gene: -
V gene: TRBV5-1
J gene: TRBJ1-4
CDR3 protein: CASSLGDREKLFF
CDR3 DNA: TGCGCCAGCAGCTTGGGCGACCGCGAAAAACTGTTTTTT